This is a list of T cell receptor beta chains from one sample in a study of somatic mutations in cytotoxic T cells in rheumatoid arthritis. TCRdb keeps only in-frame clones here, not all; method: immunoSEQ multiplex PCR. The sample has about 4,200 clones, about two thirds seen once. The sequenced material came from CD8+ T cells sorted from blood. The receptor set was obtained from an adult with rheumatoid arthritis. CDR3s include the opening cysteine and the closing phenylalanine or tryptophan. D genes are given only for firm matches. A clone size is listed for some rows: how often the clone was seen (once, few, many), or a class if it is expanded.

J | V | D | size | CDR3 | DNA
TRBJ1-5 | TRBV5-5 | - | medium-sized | CASTLGQSGNQPQHF | TGTGCCAGCACTCTGGGCCAGTCGGGCAATCAGCCCCAGCATTTT
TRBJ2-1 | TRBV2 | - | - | CASSEGLGSYNEQFF | TGTGCCAGCAGTGAAGGCCTGGGATCCTACAATGAGCAGTTCTTC
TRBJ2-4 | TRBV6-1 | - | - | CASLGIGAKNIQYF | TGTGCCAGCCTAGGGATTGGGGCCAAAAACATTCAGTACTTC
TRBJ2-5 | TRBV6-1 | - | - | CASSERARGRETQYF | TGTGCCAGCAGTGAAAGGGCTCGGGGGCGGGAGACCCAGTACTTC
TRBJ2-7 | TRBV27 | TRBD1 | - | CASRTDRPYEQYF | TGTGCCAGCAGAACGGACAGGCCCTACGAGCAGTACTTC
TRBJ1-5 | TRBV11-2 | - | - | CASSLDGGTINQPQHF | TGTGCCAGCAGCTTAGACGGCGGAACAATCAATCAGCCCCAGCATTTT
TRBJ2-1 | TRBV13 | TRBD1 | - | CASSSRDRSNEQFF | TGTGCCAGCAGCTCCCGGGACAGGTCTAATGAGCAGTTCTTC
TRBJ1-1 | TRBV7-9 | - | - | CASSLVRGENTEAFF | TGTGCCAGCAGCTTAGTCCGGGGGGAGAACACTGAAGCTTTCTTT